This T cell receptor (beta chain) was identified during a study of T cell repertoires in cytomegalovirus infection. Study overall: Peptides in the study included HLA-C-restricted and HLA-B-restricted CMV epitopes. TCR beta signatures that were public indicated CMV infection and matching HLA type.

Study results and limitations: It was HLA-C-restricted CMV-specific TCR beta clonotypes that dominated the response ex vivo. CMV carriers having the relevant HLA were flagged by cumulative public TCR beta family frequency.

TCRdb itself ran the reads through MiXCR, one entry per CDR3 protein. The data hold about 740,000 distinct CDR3 sequences, with 33% observed a single time. Comments on this clonotype: Its antigen is unknown.

The specimen comprised cultured PBMCs, sampled from culture after CMV antigen stimulation. This receptor was taken from a human donor in good health (CMV status not recorded). Some clones in this sample may be carry-over from other donors' samples.

CDR3 region: CSARAQAGGSGEQFF. The CDR3 coding sequence is TGCAGTGCTAGAGCCCAAGCGGGAGGGTCTGGTGAGCAGTTCTTC. This rearrangement joins TRBV20-1 to TRBJ2-1; TRBD2 agrees at 10 bases. From germline, CDR1 is DFQATT and CDR2 SNEGSKA (reference sequence). J was trimmed by 9 bases and V by 1 base; bases with no gene match: 9. This CDR3 is 15 amino acids long.